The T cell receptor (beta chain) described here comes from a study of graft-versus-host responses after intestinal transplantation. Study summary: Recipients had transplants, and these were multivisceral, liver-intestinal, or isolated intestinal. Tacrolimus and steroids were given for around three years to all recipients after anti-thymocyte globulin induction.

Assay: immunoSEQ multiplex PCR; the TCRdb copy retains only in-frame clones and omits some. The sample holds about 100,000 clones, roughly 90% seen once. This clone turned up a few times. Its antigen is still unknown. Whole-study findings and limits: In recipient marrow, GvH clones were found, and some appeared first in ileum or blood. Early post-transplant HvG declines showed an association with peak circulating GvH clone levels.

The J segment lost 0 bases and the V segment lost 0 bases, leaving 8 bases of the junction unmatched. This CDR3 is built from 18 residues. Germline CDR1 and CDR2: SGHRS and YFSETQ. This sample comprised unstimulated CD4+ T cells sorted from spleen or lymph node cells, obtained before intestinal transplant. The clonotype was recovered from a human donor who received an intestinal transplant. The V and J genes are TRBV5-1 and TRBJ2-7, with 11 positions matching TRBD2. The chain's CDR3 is CASSLVLAGGQTSYEQYF. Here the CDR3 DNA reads TGCGCCAGCAGCTTGGTTTTAGCGGGAGGGCAGACCTCCTACGAGCAGTACTTC.